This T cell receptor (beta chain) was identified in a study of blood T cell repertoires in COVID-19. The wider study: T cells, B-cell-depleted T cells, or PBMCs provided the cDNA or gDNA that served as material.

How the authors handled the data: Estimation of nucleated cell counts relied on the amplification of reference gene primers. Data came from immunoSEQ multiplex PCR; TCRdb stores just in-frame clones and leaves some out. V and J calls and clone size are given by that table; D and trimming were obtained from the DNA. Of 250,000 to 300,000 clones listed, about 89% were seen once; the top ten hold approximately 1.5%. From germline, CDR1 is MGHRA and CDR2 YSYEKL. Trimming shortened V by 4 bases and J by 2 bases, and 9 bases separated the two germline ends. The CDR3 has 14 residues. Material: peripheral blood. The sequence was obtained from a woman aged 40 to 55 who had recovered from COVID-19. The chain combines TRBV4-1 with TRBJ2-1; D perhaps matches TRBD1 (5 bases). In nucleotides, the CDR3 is TGCGCCAGCAGCCTTTTAGGGGCCTACAATGAGCAGTTCTTC. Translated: CASSLLGAYNEQFF.